The 10 T cell receptor beta chains below were found in one sample sequenced in a study of blood T cell repertoires in COVID-19. TCRdb's copy holds only in-frame clones and misses some; the assay was immunoSEQ multiplex PCR. Of almost 55,000 clones listed, about nine tenths are singletons. The sequenced material came from peripheral blood. These receptor sequences come from a man aged 50 or older with active COVID-19.

This clone has just one count. The genes are TRBV7-2 and TRBJ1-1, with D possibly being TRBD1 (5 bases). There are 14 residues in the CDR3. Between the trimmed V and J ends, which lost 7 bases and 7 bases, there was a span of 19 bases. The germline CDR1 and CDR2 sequences are SGHTA and FQGNSA. The CDR3 region is CASILQGGLDEAFF. The CDR3 DNA follows: TGTGCCAGCATCCTCCAGGGAGGACTTGATGAAGCTTTCTTT.

CDR3 protein: CASRQPGPKNNEQFF. The CDR3 region has the DNA TGTGCCAGCAGGCAACCGGGTCCTAAAAACAATGAGCAGTTCTTC. The rearrangement joins TRBV21-1 to TRBJ2-1; the DNA was not compared with TRBD2, the D call given in the table. TRBV21-1 is listed as a pseudogene. The CDR3 consists of 15 residues.

The chain recombines TRBV19 with TRBJ2-3; D gene unclear. This CDR3 comprises 13 residues. Germline CDR1 is LNHDA and CDR2 is SQIVND (reference sequence). With 5 bases removed from V and 11 bases from J, the gap between germline ends came to 17 bases. Here the CDR3 DNA reads TGTGCCAGTAGTGCCTCGGGTTACTTCGGGCAGTATTTT. It codes for CASSASGYFGQYF.

V and J are TRBV15 and TRBJ1-3; 8 bases map to TRBD1. The germline CDR1 and CDR2 sequences are LNHNV and YYDKDF (reference sequence). With 0 bases clipped from V and 6 bases from J, the junction kept 16 bases outside the gene matches. The CDR3 length is 19 residues. CDR3 protein: CATSRDSLGYRGNVNTIYF. For the CDR3, the DNA is TGTGCCACCAGCAGAGATTCGTTGGGGTACAGGGGGAACGTAAACACCATATATTTT.

J is TRBJ1-3 and V is TRBV14; D is uncertain. CDR1 and CDR2 from the germline V gene are SGHDN and FVKESK. V gave up 2 bases and J gave up 0 bases, with 8 bases separating them. The CDR3 contains 15 residues. The chain's CDR3 is CASSQQLVSGNTIYF. The CDR3 bases are TGTGCCAGCAGCCAACAACTGGTCTCTGGAAACACCATATATTTT.

The chain recombines TRBV7-8 with TRBJ2-3; TRBD2 agrees at 10 bases. Germline V CDR1 and CDR2: SGHVS, FQNEAQ. V shed 1 base, J shed 0 bases, and the junction held 7 bases outside the gene matches. This CDR3 is built from 18 residues. The CDR3 nucleotides are TGTGCCAGCAGCTTAGAAGAATTAGCGGGAGGAAGCACAGATACGCAGTATTTT. Translated: CASSLEELAGGSTDTQYF.

V gene TRBV30 combines with J gene TRBJ2-7; 10 nucleotides match TRBD2. The CDR3 is 13 residues long. V was clipped by 5 bases and J by 6 bases; unmatched bases: 7. The germline gives CDR1 GTSNPN, CDR2 SVGIG (reference sequence). CDR3 in amino acids: CAWDSGGAAEQYF. The CDR3 DNA is TGTGCCTGGGACAGCGGGGGGGCTGCCGAGCAGTACTTC.

This chain uses TRBV19 with TRBJ2-5; D is possibly TRBD2 (7 bases). This CDR3 has 13 residues. Germline values: CDR1 LNHDA, CDR2 SQIVND (reference sequence). V was clipped by 6 bases and J by 5 bases, with 13 bases between them. CDR3 coding DNA: TGTGCCAGTAGACGGGGAGGGGGGGAGACCCAGTACTTC. It encodes CASRRGGGETQYF.

The chain employs TRBV28 and TRBJ1-2; TRBD1 matches 8 bases. Germline CDR1 is MDHEN and CDR2 is SYDVKM. The CDR3 totals 13 residues. V gave up 5 bases and J gave up 8 bases; unmatched junction bases: 7. CDR3 region: CASSIGQGYGYTF. In DNA, the CDR3 is TGTGCCAGCAGTATAGGACAGGGTTACGGCTACACCTTC.

The rearrangement joins TRBV9 to TRBJ2-1; D perhaps matches TRBD1 (5 bases). From germline, CDR1 is SGDLS and CDR2 YYNGEE. The CDR3 has 17 amino acids. The V end was cut by 2 bases, the J end by 0 bases, with 15 bases between. In DNA form, the CDR3 reads TGTGCCAGCAGCGTCTTGGACACCTTGAGCTCCTACAATGAGCAGTTCTTC. This encodes CASSVLDTLSSYNEQFF.